Presented here are 30 T cell receptor beta chains from one specimen sequenced in a study of blood T cells in healthy people across ages. PCR was performed a second time for about 7 to 11 cycles using a sample-barcoded 5' primer and a J-beta primer mix. MiXCR was run by TCRdb on the 5' RACE reads, yielding one entry per CDR3 protein. The sample yields approximately 810,000 distinct CDR3 sequences, about 30% seen once. The sequencing input was blood. The receptors shown here come from a woman of 80 years or more in good health.

The chain's CDR3 is CASSFIGGELFF. CDR3 in DNA: TGTGCCAGCAGTTTTATCGGCGGGGAGCTGTTTTTT. The chain combines TRBV27 with TRBJ2-2; D gene ambiguous. The CDR3 is 12 amino acids. The V gene's germline CDR1 is MNHEY and CDR2 SMNVEV (reference sequence). V gave up 3 bases and J gave up 7 bases, with 6 bases separating them.

This clonotype has ten or more counts. V gene TRBV6-6 combines with J gene TRBJ2-6, with D unclear. This CDR3 region has 13 residues. The V end was cut by 6 bases, the J end by 2 bases, with 5 bases between. The germline V gene has CDR1 MNHNY and CDR2 SVGAGI (reference sequence). The chain's CDR3 is CASRPTGANVLTF. DNA of the CDR3: TGTGCCAGCAGACCCACTGGGGCCAACGTCCTGACTTTC.

This clonotype was detected ten times or more. V is TRBV7-2 and J is TRBJ1-6, with D hard to call. The CDR3 is made up of 14 amino acids. V lost 1 base and J lost 10, with 11 bases in between. In germline, CDR1 is SGHTA, CDR2 FQGNSA. This chain's CDR3 is CASSLVKGTSPLHF. Here the CDR3 DNA reads TGTGCCAGCAGCTTAGTGAAAGGTACCTCACCCCTCCACTTT.

This clonotype was counted at least ten times. The V and J genes are TRBV12-3 or TRBV12-4 and TRBJ2-5; D is unclear. The CDR3 sequence is 13 residues long. V dropped 1 base and J dropped 2 bases, with 5 bases sitting between them. This CDR3 is CASSLGDQETQYF. DNA of the CDR3: TGTGCCAGCAGTTTAGGGGATCAAGAGACCCAGTACTTC.

This clonotype has at least ten counts. The chain employs TRBV29-1 and TRBJ2-7; 7 positions match TRBD1. The trim removed 1 base at V and 0 bases at J, leaving 6 bases unmatched. The CDR3 is 15 residues long. The germline gives CDR1 SQVTM, CDR2 ANQGSEA. The CDR3 nucleotides read TGCAGCGTTGAAGTGGACAGGATAAGCTCCTACGAGCAGTACTTC. It translates to CSVEVDRISSYEQYF.

This clonotype was observed once. Given a much more abundant clone one base away, this may be a read error. The rearrangement links TRBV7-9 to TRBJ1-2, with D possibly being TRBD1 (5 bases). Germline loops: CDR1 SEHNR, CDR2 FQNEAQ (reference sequence). Trimming took off 5 bases at V and 7 bases at J, with 17 bases between the two ends. The CDR3 length is 14 residues. CDR3 bases: TGTGCCAGCAGCAGACCCGGGGGTTCCTGTGGCTACACCTTC. Translation gives CASSRPGGSCGYTF.

This clonotype was picked up many times. The chain employs TRBV4-3 and TRBJ2-4; D is unresolved. Germline CDR1 reads LGHNA; CDR2 reads YSLEER. Trimming pared 4 bases from V and 5 bases from J, leaving 12 bases between. The CDR3 extends over 14 amino acids. Written as DNA, the CDR3 is TGCGCCAGCAGCCCCGGGCCTTGGGAAAACATTCAGTACTTC. It translates to CASSPGPWENIQYF.

This clonotype was seen only a few times. This chain joins TRBV27 and TRBJ2-4, with 7 bases aligning to TRBD1. J gave up 0 bases and V 7 bases, and 12 bases lay outside the gene matches. Germline loops: CDR1 MNHEY, CDR2 SMNVEV (reference sequence). The CDR3 is 17 amino acids. DNA for the CDR3: TGTGCCAGCACGCCCACCCGGACAGGTCTAGCCAAAAACATTCAGTACTTC. It is translated as CASTPTRTGLAKNIQYF.

This clonotype was seen at least ten times. The chain couples TRBV20-1 to TRBJ2-5; 8 bases are shared with TRBD2. This CDR3 has 14 residues. Germline loops: CDR1 DFQATT, CDR2 SNEGSKA (reference sequence). The V segment lost 6 bases and the J segment 5 bases; nucleotides outside the gene matches: 11. The CDR3: CSAVPGLGRETQYF. In nucleotides, the CDR3 is TGCAGTGCCGTGCCGGGACTAGGGAGGGAGACCCAGTACTTC.

This clonotype was counted at least ten times. CDR3 DNA: TGCAGTGCTAGCTATATGGGGCGGTCAGATACGCAGTATTTT. Translated, it gives CSASYMGRSDTQYF. The rearrangement uses TRBV20-1 and TRBJ2-3, with D tentatively TRBD1 (5 bases). V was shortened by 3 bases and J by 4 bases, with 14 bases between the two germline ends. The CDR3 runs to 14 residues. In germline, CDR1 is DFQATT, CDR2 SNEGSKA (reference sequence).

The chain is built from TRBV11-2 and TRBJ1-2, with no clear D. The CDR3 covers 21 residues. The V end was cut by 4 bases, the J end by 7 bases, with 37 bases between. Per germline, CDR1 SGHAT and CDR2 FQNNGV. In nucleotides, the CDR3 is TGTGCCAGCAGCTCCACATACCCGGTTTCGTCTTCCCAGTCCCGGACGGCTGGCTACACCTTC. Its protein product is CASSSTYPVSSSQSRTAGYTF.

As for this clonotype: A much larger clone is a single base away; this may be a read error. The chain employs TRBV5-1 and TRBJ1-1, with TRBD1 as a possible D gene (5 bases). The CDR3 spans 15 residues. Germline CDR1 reads SGHRS; CDR2 reads YFSETQ. Trimming took 5 bases from V and 1 from J, leaving 15 bases between them. CDR3 in DNA: TGCGCCAGCAGTCTGACAGTGGCGGGGAACACTGAAGCTTTCTTT. It encodes CASSLTVAGNTEAFF.

On this clonotype itself: Possible read error: a much larger clone is one base away. This chain uses TRBV6-6 with TRBJ2-7; 10 bases match TRBD1. CDR1 is MNHNY and CDR2 is SVGAGI in the germline V gene (reference sequence). This CDR3 contains 15 residues. V shed 6 bases and J 4 bases; nucleotides not matched to a gene: 9. CDR3 protein: CASSQWDRGCYEQYF. The CDR3 DNA sequence: TGTGCCAGCAGCCAGTGGGACAGGGGATGTTACGAGCAGTACTTC.

This clonotype has ten or more counts. V usage is TRBV10-2 and J usage is TRBJ2-1, with a weak D call TRBD1 (7 bases). This CDR3 has 15 amino acids. With 7 bases removed from V and 5 bases from J, the gap between germline ends came to 18 bases. The germline V gene encodes CDR1 WSHSY and CDR2 SAAADI. DNA of the CDR3: TGCGCCAGCAACCCGGACAGGAGGGGAAACAATGAGCAGTTCTTC. As protein: CASNPDRRGNNEQFF.

This clonotype was seen repeatedly, ten times or more. The chain has TRBV5-1 and TRBJ2-1; no clear D gene. The CDR3 runs to 16 residues. Per the germline V gene, CDR1 is SGHRS and CDR2 is YFSETQ. Trimming took 7 bases from V and 2 from J, leaving 19 bases between them. In nucleotides, the CDR3 is TGCGCCAGCTCCCTTAATGCAGAGGCTGCCTACAATGAGCAGTTCTTC. The encoded protein is CASSLNAEAAYNEQFF.

At least ten counts were recorded for this clonotype. V usage is TRBV7-2 and J usage is TRBJ1-6; TRBD1 agrees at 8 bases. The V and J ends lost 5 bases and 9 bases, in that order; junction bases with no gene match: 12. Germline CDR1 is SGHTA and CDR2 is FQGNSA. The CDR3 has 16 residues. CDR3 sequence: CASSRLAQGAGSPLHF. The CDR3 DNA sequence: TGTGCCAGCAGCCGACTTGCCCAGGGGGCAGGTTCACCCCTCCACTTT. The full variable domain, with the rest looked up from reference TRBV7-2 and TRBJ1-6, is GAGVSQSPSNKVTEKGKDVELRCDPISGHTALYWYRQSLGQGLEFLIYFQGNSAPDKSGLPSDRFSAERTGGSVSTLTIQRTQQEDSAVYLCASSRLAQGAGSPLHFGNGTRLTVT.

This clonotype was counted many times. This chain joins TRBV7-2 and TRBJ2-5; 13 bases line up with TRBD2. The CDR3 sequence is 16 residues long. Germline lookup yields CDR1 SGHTA and CDR2 FQGNSA. V lost 4 bases to trimming and J lost 6 bases; unmatched junction nucleotides: 8. In nucleotides, the CDR3 is TGTGCCAGCAGCTCAACGACTAGCGGGGGGTTGAAGACCCAGTACTTC. This translates into CASSSTTSGGLKTQYF.

Concerning this clonotype: A much bigger clone sits one base away, suggesting this may be a read error. The chain joins TRBV7-9 to TRBJ2-4; D gene uncertain. V lost 6 bases, J lost 13 bases, and 22 bases lay in between. Germline-derived CDR1 and CDR2 are SEHNR and FQNEAQ (reference sequence). The CDR3 sequence is 14 residues long. The CDR3 nucleotides are TGTGCCAGCAGTCCTGGACCTACGAGGTCCAAGCAGTACTTC. Encoded protein: CASSPGPTRSKQYF. The whole variable domain, remainder taken from reference TRBV7-9 and TRBJ2-4, is DTGVSQNPRHKITKRGQNVTFRCDPISEHNRLYWYRQTLGQGPEFLTYFQNEAQLEKSRLLSDRFSAERPKGSFSTLEIQRTEQGDSAMYLCASSPGPTRSKQYFGAGTRLSVL.

In this sample, this clonotype turned up a few times. The chain uses TRBV27 and TRBJ1-6; D is possibly TRBD1 (5 bases). The germline V and J ends were trimmed by 4 bases and 4 bases, with 20 bases remaining between them. CDR1 and CDR2 from the germline V gene are MNHEY and SMNVEV (reference sequence). The CDR3 is 18 amino acids. In DNA form, the CDR3 reads TGTGCCAGCAGTTACGCCCTTTACGGGGCCGCTTATAATTCACCCCTCCACTTT. Translated, it gives CASSYALYGAAYNSPLHF.

The chain is built from TRBV5-1 and TRBJ1-1, with TRBD1 matching over 7 bases. Germline-derived CDR1 and CDR2 are SGHRS and YFSETQ. This CDR3 comprises 16 residues. V trimming: 6 bases; J trimming: 0 bases; junction bases outside the gene matches: 11. CDR3 residues: CASTQGVWDMNTEAFF. The CDR3 DNA is TGCGCCAGCACCCAGGGGGTGTGGGACATGAACACTGAAGCTTTCTTT.

The chain is built from TRBV11-3 and TRBJ2-3; the D is unclear. Trimming removed 5 bases from V and 6 bases from J, with 9 bases in between. The CDR3 length is 12 residues. Germline lookup yields CDR1 SGHNT and CDR2 YENEEA. The CDR3 bases are TGTGCCAGCAGCCGGCGCCAGGATACGCAGTATTTT. Protein product: CASSRRQDTQYF.

About this clonotype itself: A single base separates this from a much larger clone, so it may be a read error. The chain carries TRBV7-2 and TRBJ1-2, with D tentatively TRBD1 (5 bases). The CDR3 runs to 15 residues. The V gene's germline CDR1 is SGHTA and CDR2 FQGNSA. Trimming removed 2 bases from V and 4 bases from J, with 14 bases in between. CDR3 amino acids: CASSLCDPGPYGYTF. CDR3 sequence (DNA): TGTGCCAGCAGCTTATGCGACCCAGGGCCCTATGGCTACACCTTC.

The sample holds many counts of this clonotype. The chain employs TRBV7-2 and TRBJ1-5, with D possibly being TRBD1 (6 bases). The CDR3 sequence is 16 residues long. With 5 bases removed from V and 3 bases from J, the gap between germline ends came to 17 bases. The germline V gene encodes CDR1 SGHTA and CDR2 FQGNSA. The CDR3 DNA is TGTGCCAGCAGCCCGGGGGCTGGGGGTTCCAATCAGCCCCAGCATTTT. It is translated as CASSPGAGGSNQPQHF.

This clonotype was seen at least ten times. V usage is TRBV20-1 and J usage is TRBJ2-6, with a possible D match to TRBD2 (6 bases). With 5 bases removed from V and 0 bases from J, the gap between germline ends came to 14 bases. The length of the CDR3 is 16 residues. CDR1 and CDR2 (germline): DFQATT, SNEGSKA (reference sequence). The CDR3 sequence is CSAARGTSSGANVLTF. CDR3 DNA: TGCAGTGCTGCCCGGGGGACCAGCTCTGGGGCCAACGTCCTGACTTTC.

The V call is TRBV20-1, the J call TRBJ1-2; D not resolved. There are 11 residues in the CDR3. V lost 3 bases to trimming and J lost 8 bases, with 10 bases between them. Germline CDR1 DFQATT, CDR2 SNEGSKA (reference sequence). Here the CDR3 DNA reads TGCAGTGCTAGCCAGGCCACGGGCTACACCTTC. It translates to CSASQATGYTF.

This clonotype has a handful of counts. The chain links TRBV19 to TRBJ2-7; tentatively, D is TRBD1 (6 bases). The V gene lost 1 base and the J gene lost 3 bases, with 13 bases spanning the gap. The V gene's germline CDR1 is LNHDA and CDR2 SQIVND (reference sequence). The CDR3 extends over 15 amino acids. The CDR3 DNA reads as TGTGCCAGTAGTATAGCGACAGGAAACAACTACGAGCAGTACTTC. It codes for CASSIATGNNYEQYF.

This chain links TRBV20-1 with TRBJ1-1, with D maybe TRBD1 (5 bases). Trimming pared 1 base from V and 11 bases from J, leaving 11 bases between. Looked up from germline, CDR1 is DFQATT and CDR2 is SNEGSKA (reference sequence). CDR3 length: 11 residues. This chain's CDR3 is CSARGPGRAFF. The CDR3 DNA follows: TGCAGTGCTAGAGGGCCGGGGCGGGCTTTCTTT.

There are many counts of this clonotype. The chain carries TRBV10-2 and TRBJ2-4, with 13 bases lining up with TRBD2. From germline, CDR1 is WSHSY and CDR2 SAAADI. The CDR3 extends over 18 amino acids. The J segment lost 0 bases and the V segment lost 7 bases, leaving 9 bases of the junction unmatched. The CDR3 loop is CASTWTSGGQVAKNIQYF. The CDR3 DNA follows: TGCGCCAGCACCTGGACTAGCGGGGGCCAAGTAGCCAAAAACATTCAGTACTTC.

This clonotype was seen ten or more times. The CDR3: CASSLFGTGGYSAGDTEAFF. The CDR3 nucleotides read TGTGCCAGCAGCTTATTCGGGACAGGGGGTTATTCCGCCGGTGACACTGAAGCTTTCTTT. The chain is built from TRBV7-9 and TRBJ1-1; 11 nucleotides match TRBD1. The V gene's germline CDR1 is SEHNR and CDR2 FQNEAQ (reference sequence). V lost 2 bases, J lost 3 bases, and 17 bases stayed unmatched. The CDR3 has 20 amino acids.

This clonotype is a singleton in its sample. This chain links TRBV24-1 with TRBJ1-5; perhaps TRBD1 as D (6 bases). With 3 bases removed from V and 8 bases from J, the gap between germline ends came to 13 bases. CDR1 is KGHDR and CDR2 is SFDVKD in the germline V gene. CDR3 size: 14 residues. This chain's CDR3 is CATSDRQVLKPQHF. CDR3 DNA: TGTGCCACCAGTGATCGACAGGTATTGAAGCCCCAGCATTTT.